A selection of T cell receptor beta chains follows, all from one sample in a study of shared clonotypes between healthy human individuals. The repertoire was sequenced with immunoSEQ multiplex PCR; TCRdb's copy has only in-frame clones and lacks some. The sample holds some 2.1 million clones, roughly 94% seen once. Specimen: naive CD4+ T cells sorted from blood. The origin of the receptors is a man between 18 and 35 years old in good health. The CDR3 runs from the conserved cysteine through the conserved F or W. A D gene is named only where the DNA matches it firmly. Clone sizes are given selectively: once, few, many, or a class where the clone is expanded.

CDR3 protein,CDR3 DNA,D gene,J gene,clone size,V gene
CASSYSSGRTNYGYTF,TGTGCCAGCAGTTACTCGAGTGGCAGAACTAACTATGGCTACACCTTC,NA,TRBJ1-2,NA,TRBV6-5
CASSSNGYTF,TGTGCCAGCAGTTCCAATGGCTACACCTTC,NA,TRBJ1-2,NA,TRBV6-6
CASSSGGGNIQYF,TGTGCCAGCAGTAGCGGGGGCGGGAACATTCAGTACTTC,TRBD2,TRBJ2-4,NA,TRBV28
CASSLPGGQETQYF,TGTGCCAGCTCACTTCCCGGGGGACAAGAGACCCAGTACTTC,NA,TRBJ2-5,NA,TRBV18
CASSLGTGGAGYTF,TGTGCCAGCAGTTTAGGGACAGGGGGCGCTGGCTACACCTTC,TRBD1,TRBJ1-2,NA,TRBV28
CASSFRVSPNYGYTF,TGTGCCAGCAGTTTTCGGGTGTCACCTAACTATGGCTACACCTTC,NA,TRBJ1-2,NA,TRBV13
CASRAHREDTQYF,TGTGCCAGCAGGGCCCACAGGGAAGATACGCAGTATTTT,NA,TRBJ2-3,NA,TRBV2
CASTRDAGGPSDTQYF,TGCGCCAGCACCCGGGATGCGGGAGGGCCGTCAGATACGCAGTATTTT,TRBD2,TRBJ2-3,NA,TRBV5-1
CASSALANEQFF,TGCGCCAGCAGTGCCCTAGCCAATGAGCAGTTCTTC,NA,TRBJ2-1,NA,TRBV10-2
CAWVQYNNSPLHF,TGTGCCTGGGTGCAATATAATAATTCACCCCTCCACTTT,NA,TRBJ1-6,NA,TRBV30
CASRPGGDYNEQFF,TGTGCCAGCAGGCCCGGGGGGGACTACAATGAGCAGTTCTTC,TRBD2,TRBJ2-1,NA,TRBV7-8
CASSPDRFAYEQYF,TGTGCCAGCAGTCCCGACAGGTTCGCCTACGAGCAGTACTTC,NA,TRBJ2-7,once,TRBV25-1
CASKDHSYNEQFF,TGTGCCAGCAAGGACCACTCCTACAATGAGCAGTTCTTC,NA,TRBJ2-1,NA,TRBV28
CASSKETGAPYEQYF,TGTGCCAGTAGTAAGGAGACAGGGGCTCCCTACGAGCAGTACTTC,TRBD1,TRBJ2-7,NA,TRBV19
CASSERDPGGYTF,TGTGCCAGCAGTGAACGGGATCCCGGGGGCTACACCTTC,NA,TRBJ1-2,NA,TRBV6-1
CASSSSGSSNGELFF,NA,NA,TRBJ2-2,once,TRBV5-1
CASSLSSGAGEKLFF,TGTGCCAGCAGCTTAAGTTCCGGGGCAGGCGAAAAACTGTTTTTT,NA,TRBJ1-4,NA,TRBV7-3
CASRGGQGGSYEQYF,TGTGCCAGCAGGGGCGGACAGGGTGGCTCCTACGAGCAGTACTTC,TRBD1,TRBJ2-7,NA,TRBV6-6
CAISESGATYNEQFF,TGTGCCATCAGTGAGTCAGGGGCCACCTACAATGAGCAGTTCTTC,NA,TRBJ2-1,NA,TRBV10-3
CAISEPGQSTDTQYF,TGTGCCATCAGTGAGCCGGGACAGAGCACAGATACGCAGTATTTT,TRBD1,TRBJ2-3,NA,TRBV10-3
CASRGTHEQYF,TGCGCCAGCCGCGGGACCCACGAGCAGTACTTC,NA,TRBJ2-7,NA,TRBV5-1
CASSQDLGRAPYEQYF,TGCGCCAGCAGCCAAGATCTTGGCAGGGCCCCCTACGAGCAGTACTTC,NA,TRBJ2-7,NA,TRBV4-1
CASSSSGSHYEQYF,TGTGCCAGCAGTTCTTCCGGGAGTCATTACGAGCAGTACTTC,NA,TRBJ2-7,NA,TRBV27